The clone carrying this T cell receptor (beta chain) was observed at least ten times. The antigen remains unidentified. TCRdb reprocessed the reads via MiXCR and lists one record per CDR3 protein. The sample yields about 63,000 distinct CDR3 sequences, 21% seen once. The data belong to a study of lung T cells in sarcoidosis with Löfgren's syndrome. Overall study context: Analyses focused on Löfgren's syndrome patients. Study-wide results and limits: In alpha-beta pairs, TRAV12-1 favored TRBV2, and their CDR3s were homologous. Recognition of an unidentified sarcoidosis antigen was only suggested. The most expanded V genes in Löfgren's patients were reportedly TRAV12-1 and TRBV2.

The CDR3 runs 13 residues. Germline V gene data show CDR1 as KGHDR and CDR2 as SFDVKD. V lost 3 bases and J lost 1, with 4 bases in between. What was sequenced was CD4+ T cells from PBMCs. This chain joins TRBV24-1 and TRBJ2-3; D is undetermined. This TCR derives from a human donor with sarcoidosis (Löfgren's syndrome or another form), or a control subject (not recorded which). CDR3 protein: CATSDGGTDTQYF. DNA of the CDR3: TGTGCCACCAGTGATGGGGGCACAGATACGCAGTATTTT.